This T cell receptor beta chain was identified in a study of T cell repertoires in cytomegalovirus infection. Study summary: CMV epitopes that were recently identified and HLA-C-restricted were used alongside well-studied HLA-B-restricted ones. A matching HLA type, together with CMV infection, was signaled by public TCR beta signatures. Study findings and constraints: Pooled public TCR beta family frequency picked out CMV carriers with the relevant HLA. CMV-specific TCR beta clonotypes restricted by HLA-C dominated the ex vivo response.

With respect to this clonotype: Its antigen is undetermined.

MiXCR, run by TCRdb on the reads, gives a single entry per CDR3 protein. The table includes tens of thousands of distinct CDR3 sequences, under 55% detected once. This CDR3 is built from 15 residues. Germline-derived CDR1 and CDR2 are MNHEY and SMNVEV (reference sequence). V was cut by 5 bases and J by 5 bases, with 18 bases left in between. This TCR derives from a human donor in good health (CMV status not recorded). Some clones in this sample may be carry-over from other donors' samples. Material: CD8+ T cells from cultured PBMCs, obtained from culture after CMV antigen stimulation. The chain uses TRBV27 and TRBJ2-5; D not certain. The CDR3 loop is CASSPGSTLRETQYF. The CDR3 coding sequence is TGTGCCAGCAGTCCCGGATCAACGTTGAGGGAGACCCAGTACTTC.